This TCR beta chain was sequenced during a study of T-cell memory formation after mild COVID-19. General observations from the study: Pre-infection memory harbored some responding clones, suggesting cross-reactive memory joined. CD4/CD8 balance held among clones contracting day 15 to 85, and later expanders leaned CD4+. CD4+ contracting clones were mainly CM and EM; CD8+ ones, EMRA.

Concerning this clonotype: Its antigen is not identified.

Constant-segment primers and 5'RACE yielded cDNA libraries for TCR alpha and TCR beta, each carrying sample barcodes and UMIs. TCRdb reprocessed the 5' RACE reads with MiXCR, giving one entry per CDR3 protein. The sample yields around 340,000 distinct CDR3 sequences, around a fifth seen once. From germline, CDR1 is SGHNT and CDR2 YENEEA. The CDR3 loop spans 15 amino acids. The germline V and J ends were trimmed by 1 base and 6 bases, with 13 bases remaining between them. This sequence joins TRBV11-3 and TRBJ2-1; D is tentatively TRBD1 or TRBD2 (5 bases each). The sequencing input was PBMCs or a T cell subset sorted from them (not recorded which). This TCR derives from an adult woman who had mild COVID-19 (a few samples of this study predate the infection). Cell type and time point are not known. The CDR3 sequence: CASSLATGALNEQFF. Written as DNA, the CDR3 is TGTGCCAGCAGCTTAGCTACCGGGGCCCTCAATGAGCAGTTCTTC. Using reference TRBV11-3 and TRBJ2-1 for the parts outside the CDR3, the full variable domain is EAGVVQSPRYKIIEKKQPVAFWCNPISGHNTLYWYLQNLGQGPELLIRYENEEAVDDSQLPKDRFSAERLKGVDSTLKIQPAELGDSAVYLCASSLATGALNEQFFGPGTRLTVL.